The TCR beta chain under discussion was sequenced for a study of beta chain features in type 1 diabetes. One heparinised blood draw averaging approximately 120 mL was given by each donor. Researchers reported sorting CD4+ naive, central memory, regulatory and stem cell-like memory cells via CD45RO/CCR7/CD25/CD127/CD95/CD27. This clone turned up a few times. Its antigen is still unknown. Study conclusions and caveats: Cells with high TCR expression could be over-represented when cDNA is sequenced. Researchers report that Type 1 diabetes patients had moderately but significantly shorter TCRB CDR3s across all four CD4+ subsets. TCRB repertoires of naive, central memory and Treg cells appeared more similar among patients than among healthy donors.

Germline V lookup: CDR1 LGHNT, CDR2 FRNRAP. This CDR3 region has 11 residues. Expressed TCRB transcripts were sequenced, since all the RNA that had been isolated was reverse transcribed. Clones were read by immunoSEQ multiplex PCR, and TCRdb kept only the in-frame ones, dropping some. The table has 550,000 to 850,000 clones, about an eighth seen once. This TCR was sampled from a man aged 18 to 35 with type 1 diabetes. The rearrangement links TRBV12-5 to TRBJ2-7; TRBD1 aligns across 7 bases. The material sequenced was naive CD4+ T cells from blood. This CDR3 reads CGSSTGYEQYF. CDR3 sequence (DNA): TGTGGCAGCTCGACAGGGTACGAGCAGTACTTC. Complete variable domain (other parts from reference TRBV12-5 and TRBJ2-7): DARVTQTPRHKVTEMGQEVTMRCQPILGHNTVFWYRQTMMQGLELLAYFRNRAPLDDSGMPKDRFSAEMPDATLATLKIQPSEPRDSAVYFCGSSTGYEQYFGPGTRLTVT.